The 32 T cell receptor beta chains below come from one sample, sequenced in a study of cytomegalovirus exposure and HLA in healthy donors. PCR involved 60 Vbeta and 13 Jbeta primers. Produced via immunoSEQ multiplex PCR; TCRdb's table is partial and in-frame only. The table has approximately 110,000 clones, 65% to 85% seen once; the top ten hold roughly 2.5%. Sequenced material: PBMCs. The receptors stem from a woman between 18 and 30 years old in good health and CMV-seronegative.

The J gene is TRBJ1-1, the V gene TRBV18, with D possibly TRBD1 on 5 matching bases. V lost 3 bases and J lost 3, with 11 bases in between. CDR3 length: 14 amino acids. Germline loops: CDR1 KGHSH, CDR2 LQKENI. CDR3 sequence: CASSPAGFDTEAFF. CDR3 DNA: TGTGCCAGCTCACCCGCAGGGTTCGACACTGAAGCTTTCTTT.

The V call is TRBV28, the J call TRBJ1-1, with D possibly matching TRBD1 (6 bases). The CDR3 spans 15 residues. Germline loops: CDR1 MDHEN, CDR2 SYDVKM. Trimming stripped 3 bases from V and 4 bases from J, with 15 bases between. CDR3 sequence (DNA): TGTGCCAGCAGTTTGACAGGTTATGGTAGCACTGAAGCTTTCTTT. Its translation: CASSLTGYGSTEAFF.

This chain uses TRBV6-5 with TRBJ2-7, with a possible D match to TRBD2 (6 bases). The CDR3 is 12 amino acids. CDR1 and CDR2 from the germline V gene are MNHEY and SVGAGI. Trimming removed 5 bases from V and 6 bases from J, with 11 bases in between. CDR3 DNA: TGTGCCAGCAGTACCCCGGGGGTCGAGCAGTACTTC. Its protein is CASSTPGVEQYF.

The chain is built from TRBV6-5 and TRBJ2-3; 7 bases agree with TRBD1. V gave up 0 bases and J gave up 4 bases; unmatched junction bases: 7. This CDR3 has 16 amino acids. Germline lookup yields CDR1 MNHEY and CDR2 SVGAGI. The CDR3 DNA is TGTGCCAGCAGTTACTCGACAGGGCTAAGCGCAGATACGCAGTATTTT. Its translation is CASSYSTGLSADTQYF.

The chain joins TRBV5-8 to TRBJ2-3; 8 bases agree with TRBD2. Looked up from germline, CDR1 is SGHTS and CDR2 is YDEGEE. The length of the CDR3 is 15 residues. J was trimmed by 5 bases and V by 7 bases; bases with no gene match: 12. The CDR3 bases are TGTGCCAGCGGGAAAGGAGCGGGAGTTTTAGATACGCAGTATTTT. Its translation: CASGKGAGVLDTQYF.

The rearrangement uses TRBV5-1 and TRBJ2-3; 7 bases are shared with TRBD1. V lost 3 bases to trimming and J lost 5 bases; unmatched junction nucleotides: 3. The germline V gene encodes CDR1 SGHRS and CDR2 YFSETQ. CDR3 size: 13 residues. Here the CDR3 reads CASSWQGEDTQYF. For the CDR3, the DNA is TGCGCCAGCAGCTGGCAGGGGGAAGATACGCAGTATTTT.

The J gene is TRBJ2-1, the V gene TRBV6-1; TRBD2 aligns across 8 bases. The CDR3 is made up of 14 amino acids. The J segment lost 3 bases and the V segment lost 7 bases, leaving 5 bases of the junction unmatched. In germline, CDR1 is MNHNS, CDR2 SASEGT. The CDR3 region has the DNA TGTGCCAGCATTGAGCGGGAGCTCTACAATGAGCAGTTCTTC. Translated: CASIERELYNEQFF.

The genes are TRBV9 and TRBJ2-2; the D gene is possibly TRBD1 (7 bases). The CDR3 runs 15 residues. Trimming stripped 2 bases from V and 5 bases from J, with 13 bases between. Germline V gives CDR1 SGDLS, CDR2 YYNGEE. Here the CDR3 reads CASSVGGGGTGELFF. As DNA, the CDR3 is TGTGCCAGCAGCGTTGGAGGGGGCGGTACCGGGGAGCTGTTTTTT.

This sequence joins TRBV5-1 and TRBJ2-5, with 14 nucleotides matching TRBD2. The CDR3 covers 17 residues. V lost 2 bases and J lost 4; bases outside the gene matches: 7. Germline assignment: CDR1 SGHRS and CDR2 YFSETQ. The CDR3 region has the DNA TGCGCCAGCAGCTTCAGACTAGCGGGAGGGGGGTCAGAGACCCAGTACTTC. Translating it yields CASSFRLAGGGSETQYF.

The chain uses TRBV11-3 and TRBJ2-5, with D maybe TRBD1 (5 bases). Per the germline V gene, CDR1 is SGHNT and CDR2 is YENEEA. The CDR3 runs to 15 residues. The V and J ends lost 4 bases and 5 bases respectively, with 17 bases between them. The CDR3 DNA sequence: TGTGCCAGCAGCTACCGACAGAGAATATCGGAGACCCAGTACTTC. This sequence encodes CASSYRQRISETQYF.

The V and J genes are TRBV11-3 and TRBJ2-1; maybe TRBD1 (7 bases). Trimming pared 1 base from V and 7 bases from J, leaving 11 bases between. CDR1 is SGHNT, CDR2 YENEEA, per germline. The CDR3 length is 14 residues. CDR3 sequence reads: CASSLVAGGNEQFF. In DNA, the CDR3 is TGTGCCAGCAGCTTAGTGGCAGGGGGGAATGAGCAGTTCTTC.

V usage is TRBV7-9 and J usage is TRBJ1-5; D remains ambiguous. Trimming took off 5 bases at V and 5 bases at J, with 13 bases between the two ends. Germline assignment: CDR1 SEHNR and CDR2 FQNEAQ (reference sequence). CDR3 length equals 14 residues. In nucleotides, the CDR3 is TGTGCCAGCAGCCCGGGGAGGGAATATCAGCCCCAGCATTTT. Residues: CASSPGREYQPQHF.

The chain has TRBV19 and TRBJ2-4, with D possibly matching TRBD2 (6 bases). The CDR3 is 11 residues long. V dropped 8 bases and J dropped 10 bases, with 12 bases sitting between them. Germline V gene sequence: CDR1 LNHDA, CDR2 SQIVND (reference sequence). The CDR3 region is CASQGDSIQYF. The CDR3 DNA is TGTGCCAGTCAAGGGGACTCAATTCAGTACTTC.

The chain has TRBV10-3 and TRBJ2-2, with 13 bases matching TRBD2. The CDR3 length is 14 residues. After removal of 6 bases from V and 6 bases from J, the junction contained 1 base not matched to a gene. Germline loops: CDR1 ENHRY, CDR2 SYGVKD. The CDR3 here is CAIRGLAGSGELFF. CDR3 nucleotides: TGTGCCATCAGGGGACTAGCGGGGTCCGGGGAGCTGTTTTTT.

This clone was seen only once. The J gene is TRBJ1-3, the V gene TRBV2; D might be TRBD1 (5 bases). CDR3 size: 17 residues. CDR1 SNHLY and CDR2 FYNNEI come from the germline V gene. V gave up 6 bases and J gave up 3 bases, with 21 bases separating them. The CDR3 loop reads CASSASQWGVVGNTIYF. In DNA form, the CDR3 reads TGTGCCAGCAGCGCGTCGCAATGGGGCGTCGTTGGAAACACCATATATTTT.

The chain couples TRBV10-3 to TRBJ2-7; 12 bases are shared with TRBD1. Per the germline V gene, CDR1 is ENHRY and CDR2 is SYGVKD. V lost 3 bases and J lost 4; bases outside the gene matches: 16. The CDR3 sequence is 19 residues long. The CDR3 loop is CAISESPGQGARGLYEQYV. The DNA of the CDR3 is TGTGCCATCAGTGAAAGTCCGGGACAGGGGGCCAGAGGATTGTACGAGCAGTACGTC.

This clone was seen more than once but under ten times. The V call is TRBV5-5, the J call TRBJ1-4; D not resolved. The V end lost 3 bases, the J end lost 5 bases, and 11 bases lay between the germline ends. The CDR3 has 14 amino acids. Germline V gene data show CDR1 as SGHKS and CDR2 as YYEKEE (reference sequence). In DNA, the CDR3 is TGTGCCAGCAGCTCGAGTAGTTCGAATGAAAAACTGTTTTTT. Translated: CASSSSSSNEKLFF.

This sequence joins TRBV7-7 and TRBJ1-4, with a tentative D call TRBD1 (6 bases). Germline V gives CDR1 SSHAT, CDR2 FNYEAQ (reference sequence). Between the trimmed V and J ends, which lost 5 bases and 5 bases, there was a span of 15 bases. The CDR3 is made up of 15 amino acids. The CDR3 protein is CASSDQTGSNEKLFF. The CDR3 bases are TGTGCCAGCAGCGACCAGACAGGCTCCAATGAAAAACTGTTTTTT.

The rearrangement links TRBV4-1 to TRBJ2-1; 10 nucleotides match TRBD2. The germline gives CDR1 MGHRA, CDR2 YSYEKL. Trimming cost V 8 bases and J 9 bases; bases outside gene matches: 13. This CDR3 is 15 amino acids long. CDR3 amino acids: CASAPLAGVHGEQFF. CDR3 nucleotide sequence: TGCGCCAGCGCTCCCCTAGCGGGAGTTCACGGTGAGCAGTTCTTC.

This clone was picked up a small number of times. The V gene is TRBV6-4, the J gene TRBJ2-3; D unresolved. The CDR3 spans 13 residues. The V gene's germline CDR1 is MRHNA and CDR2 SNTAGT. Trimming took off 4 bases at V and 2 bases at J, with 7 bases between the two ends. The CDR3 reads CASSVAPTDTQYF. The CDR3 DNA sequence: TGTGCCAGCAGTGTAGCCCCCACAGATACGCAGTATTTT.

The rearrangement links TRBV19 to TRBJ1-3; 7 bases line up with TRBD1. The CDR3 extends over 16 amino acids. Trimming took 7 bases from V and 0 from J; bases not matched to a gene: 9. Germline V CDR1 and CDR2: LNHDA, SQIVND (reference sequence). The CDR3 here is CASIARTGPSGNTIYF. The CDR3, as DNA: TGTGCCAGTATTGCGCGGACAGGTCCCTCTGGAAACACCATATATTTT.

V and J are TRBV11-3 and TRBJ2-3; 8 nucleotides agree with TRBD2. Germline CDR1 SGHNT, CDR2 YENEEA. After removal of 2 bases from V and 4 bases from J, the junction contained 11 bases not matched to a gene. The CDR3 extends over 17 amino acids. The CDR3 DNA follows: TGTGCCAGCAGCTTATGGACTGCGGGGGGCGCAGCAGATACGCAGTATTTT. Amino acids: CASSLWTAGGAADTQYF.

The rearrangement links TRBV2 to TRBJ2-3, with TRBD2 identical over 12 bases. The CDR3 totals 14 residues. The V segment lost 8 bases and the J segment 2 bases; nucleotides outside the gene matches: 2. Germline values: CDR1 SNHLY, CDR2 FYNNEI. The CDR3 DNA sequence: TGTGCCAGCGGACTAGCGGGATACACAGATACGCAGTATTTT. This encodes CASGLAGYTDTQYF.

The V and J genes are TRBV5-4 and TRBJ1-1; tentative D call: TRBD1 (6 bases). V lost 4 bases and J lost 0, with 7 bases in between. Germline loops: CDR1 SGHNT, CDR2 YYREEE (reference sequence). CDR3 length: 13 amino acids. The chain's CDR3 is CASSGQMNTEAFF. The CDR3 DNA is TGTGCCAGCAGCGGACAGATGAACACTGAAGCTTTCTTT.

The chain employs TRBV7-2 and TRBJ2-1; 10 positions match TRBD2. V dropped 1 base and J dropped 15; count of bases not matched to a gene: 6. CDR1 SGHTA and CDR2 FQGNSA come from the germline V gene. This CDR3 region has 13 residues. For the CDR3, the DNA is TGTGCCAGCAGCTTAGTGCTAGCGGGAGAGGGGTTCTTC. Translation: CASSLVLAGEGFF.

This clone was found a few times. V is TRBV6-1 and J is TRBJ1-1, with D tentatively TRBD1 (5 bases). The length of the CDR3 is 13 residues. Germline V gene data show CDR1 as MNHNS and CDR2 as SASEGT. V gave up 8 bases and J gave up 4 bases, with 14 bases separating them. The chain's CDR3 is CASLLGRGTEAFF. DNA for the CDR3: TGTGCCAGCTTGTTAGGGAGGGGCACTGAAGCTTTCTTT.

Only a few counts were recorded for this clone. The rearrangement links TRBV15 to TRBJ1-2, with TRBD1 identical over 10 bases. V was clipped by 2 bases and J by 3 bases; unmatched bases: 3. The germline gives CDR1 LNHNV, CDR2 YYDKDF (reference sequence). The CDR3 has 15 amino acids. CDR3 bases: TGTGCCACCAGCAGAACGGGACAGGGGCACTATGGCTACACCTTC. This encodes CATSRTGQGHYGYTF.

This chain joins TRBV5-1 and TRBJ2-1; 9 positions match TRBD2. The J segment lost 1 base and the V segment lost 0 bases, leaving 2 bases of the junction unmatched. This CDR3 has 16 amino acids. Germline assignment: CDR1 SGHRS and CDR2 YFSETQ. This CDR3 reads CASSLGLAGSYNEQFF. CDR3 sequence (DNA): TGCGCCAGCAGCTTGGGGCTAGCGGGATCCTACAATGAGCAGTTCTTC.

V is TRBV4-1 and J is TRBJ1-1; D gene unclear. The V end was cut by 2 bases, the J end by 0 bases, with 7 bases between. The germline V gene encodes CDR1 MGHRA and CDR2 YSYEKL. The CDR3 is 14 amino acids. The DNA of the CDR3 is TGCGCCAGCAGCCAATCCTCCTTGAACACTGAAGCTTTCTTT. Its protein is CASSQSSLNTEAFF.

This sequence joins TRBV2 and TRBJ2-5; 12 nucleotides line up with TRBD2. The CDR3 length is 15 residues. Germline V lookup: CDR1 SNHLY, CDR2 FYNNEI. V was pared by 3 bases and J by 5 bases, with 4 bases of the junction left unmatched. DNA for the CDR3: TGTGCCAGCAGTGATGAGCTAGCGGGGGGGGAGACCCAGTACTTC. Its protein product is CASSDELAGGETQYF.

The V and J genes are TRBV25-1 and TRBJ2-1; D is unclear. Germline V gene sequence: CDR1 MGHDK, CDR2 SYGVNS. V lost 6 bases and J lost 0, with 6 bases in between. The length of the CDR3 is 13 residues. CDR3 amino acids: CASSPGSYNEQFF. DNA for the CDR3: TGTGCCAGCAGCCCGGGCTCCTACAATGAGCAGTTCTTC.

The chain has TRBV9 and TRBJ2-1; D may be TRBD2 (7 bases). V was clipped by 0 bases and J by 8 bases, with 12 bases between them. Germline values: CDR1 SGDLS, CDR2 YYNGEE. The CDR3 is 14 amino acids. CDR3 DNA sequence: TGTGCCAGCAGCGTAGAGGGGGGGTGGGATGAGCAGTTCTTC. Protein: CASSVEGGWDEQFF. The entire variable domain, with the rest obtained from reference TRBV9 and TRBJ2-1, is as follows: DSGVTQTPKHLITATGQRVTLRCSPRSGDLSVYWYQQSLDQGLQFLIQYYNGEERAKGNILERFSAQQFPDLHSELNLSSLELGDSALYFCASSVEGGWDEQFFGPGTRLTVL.